The 20 T cell receptor beta chains below come from one sample, sequenced in a study of cytomegalovirus exposure and HLA in healthy donors. Measured with immunoSEQ multiplex PCR; TCRdb has only the in-frame clones, and not every one. The repertoire holds 150,000 or so clones, 89% seen once, with 1% to 1.5% in the top ten. The source material was PBMCs. The receptors originated from a woman aged 18-30 years in good health and CMV-seronegative.

This clone was seen only once. The chain employs TRBV2 and TRBJ2-7; 7 nucleotides agree with TRBD1. The V gene's germline CDR1 is SNHLY and CDR2 FYNNEI. V lost 3 bases, J lost 4 bases, and 6 bases stayed unmatched. The CDR3 runs to 14 residues. The CDR3 loop is CASSDQGVGYEQYF. The CDR3 DNA sequence: TGTGCCAGCAGTGACCAGGGGGTAGGGTACGAGCAGTACTTC.

J is TRBJ1-6 and V is TRBV18; D is uncertain. This CDR3 is 13 amino acids long. Germline CDR1 KGHSH, CDR2 LQKENI. V was clipped by 3 bases and J by 9 bases, with 9 bases between them. CDR3 region: CASSPTGVSPLHF. The CDR3 nucleotides are TGTGCCAGCTCACCCACCGGGGTTTCACCCCTCCACTTT.

The chain is built from TRBV11-3 and TRBJ2-7; possible D gene TRBD2, 5 bases. The CDR3 contains 14 residues. Germline V gives CDR1 SGHNT, CDR2 YENEEA. V dropped 1 base and J dropped 0 bases, with 7 bases sitting between them. The CDR3 coding sequence is TGTGCCAGCAGCTTAGCGGGGAACTCCTACGAGCAGTACTTC. This gives the protein CASSLAGNSYEQYF.

The J gene is TRBJ2-5, the V gene TRBV27; 11 nucleotides align to TRBD2. The V gene end was trimmed by 5 bases and the J gene end by 2 bases; junction bases not matched to a gene: 10. The CDR3 loop spans 17 amino acids. Germline V gives CDR1 MNHEY, CDR2 SMNVEV (reference sequence). The CDR3 here is CASSRGGLAALQETQYF. The CDR3 coding sequence is TGTGCCAGCAGTCGAGGGGGACTAGCGGCCCTTCAAGAGACCCAGTACTTC.

The chain joins TRBV18 to TRBJ2-3; 8 bases match TRBD1. The CDR3 sequence is 17 residues long. Germline assignment: CDR1 KGHSH and CDR2 LQKENI. V lost 3 bases, J lost 4 bases, and 12 bases stayed unmatched. Here the CDR3 DNA reads TGTGCCAGCTCACCTAGTCCCGGGACAGGAGGGGCAGATACGCAGTATTTT. This codes for CASSPSPGTGGADTQYF. The full variable domain, rest sourced from reference TRBV18 and TRBJ2-3, is NAGVMQNPRHLVRRRGQEARLRCSPMKGHSHVYWYRQLPEEGLKFMVYLQKENIIDESGMPKERFSAEFPKEGPSILRIQQVVRGDSAAYFCASSPSPGTGGADTQYFGPGTRLTVL.

This rearrangement joins TRBV7-9 to TRBJ1-2; D might be TRBD1 (6 bases). This CDR3 is built from 14 residues. Germline lookup yields CDR1 SEHNR and CDR2 FQNEAQ (reference sequence). The ends were cut back, 5 bases at V and 3 bases at J, with 13 bases in the middle. CDR3 protein: CASSRTGSYYGYTF. As DNA, the CDR3 is TGTGCCAGCAGCCGTACAGGGTCGTACTATGGCTACACCTTC. Together with reference TRBV7-9 and TRBJ1-2, the CDR3 gives the full variable domain: DTGVSQNPRHKITKRGQNVTFRCDPISEHNRLYWYRQTLGQGPEFLTYFQNEAQLEKSRLLSDRFSAERPKGSFSTLEIQRTEQGDSAMYLCASSRTGSYYGYTFGSGTRLTVV.

The CDR3 bases are TGTGCCAGCAGCTTGCTAGGGAACACTGAAGCTTTCTTT. Its protein is CASSLLGNTEAFF. The chain employs TRBV5-5 and TRBJ1-1; no clear D gene. CDR1 SGHKS and CDR2 YYEKEE come from the germline V gene (reference sequence). CDR3 length: 13 residues. Trimming removed 1 base from V and 1 base from J, with 5 bases in between.

The chain combines TRBV6-5 with TRBJ1-5, with D uncertain. This CDR3 spans 14 amino acids. Deletions cut 6 bases from V and 5 bases from J, with 14 bases between. Germline CDR1 is MNHEY and CDR2 is SVGAGI. CDR3 loop: CASSPTDGYQPQHF. CDR3 in DNA: TGTGCCAGCAGCCCAACCGACGGGTATCAGCCCCAGCATTTT.

CDR3 nucleotide sequence: TGTGCCAGCAGCTCCGAAACCGGACTAAGGGAGACCCAGTACTTC. It specifies CASSSETGLRETQYF. This sequence joins TRBV5-6 and TRBJ2-5; tentatively, D is TRBD2 (6 bases). From germline, CDR1 is SGHDT and CDR2 YYEEEE. The length of the CDR3 is 15 residues. V shed 3 bases and J shed 5 bases, with 17 bases lying between them.

The chain is built from TRBV28 and TRBJ1-1; D is unresolved. Trimming pared 7 bases from V and 0 bases from J, leaving 6 bases between. This CDR3 spans 12 amino acids. From germline, CDR1 is MDHEN and CDR2 SYDVKM. The CDR3 DNA reads as TGTGCCAGCATTAATATGAACACTGAAGCTTTCTTT. It is translated as CASINMNTEAFF.

V gene TRBV6-5 combines with J gene TRBJ1-4, with TRBD1 as a possible D gene (5 bases). This CDR3 region has 14 residues. Germline loops: CDR1 MNHEY, CDR2 SVGAGI. Trimming removed 6 bases at V and 6 bases at J, with 14 bases between. The chain's CDR3 is CASSSRGGHEKLFF. The DNA for the CDR3 is TGTGCCAGCAGCTCCCGGGGGGGACATGAAAAACTGTTTTTT.

This clone has a single count. The chain joins TRBV7-3 to TRBJ2-1; D might be TRBD2 (6 bases). Germline CDR1 is SGHTA and CDR2 is FQGTGA. This CDR3 is 16 amino acids long. Between the trimmed V and J ends, which lost 5 bases and 1 base, there was a span of 15 bases. Written as DNA, the CDR3 is TGTGCCAGCAGCGGCGGAGGGATGGGATCCTACAATGAGCAGTTCTTC. Its translation: CASSGGGMGSYNEQFF. Together with reference TRBV7-3 and TRBJ2-1, the CDR3 gives the full variable domain: GAGVSQTPSNKVTEKGKYVELRCDPISGHTALYWYRQSLGQGPEFLIYFQGTGAADDSGLPNDRFFAVRPEGSVSTLKIQRTERGDSAVYLCASSGGGMGSYNEQFFGPGTRLTVL.

This clone is a singleton in its sample. The chain combines TRBV5-1 with TRBJ1-1; 7 bases agree with TRBD1. V trimming: 0 bases; J trimming: 6 bases; junction bases outside the gene matches: 8. The V gene's germline CDR1 is SGHRS and CDR2 YFSETQ. The length of the CDR3 is 15 residues. CDR3 amino acids: CASSLAVPGGPEAFF. The CDR3 DNA reads as TGCGCCAGCAGCTTGGCCGTTCCAGGGGGACCTGAAGCTTTCTTT.

The rearrangement joins TRBV7-9 to TRBJ2-3, with TRBD2 matching over 14 bases. V shed 5 bases and J 0 bases; nucleotides not matched to a gene: 10. CDR1 and CDR2 (germline): SEHNR, FQNEAQ (reference sequence). CDR3 length: 19 amino acids. The CDR3 nucleotides are TGTGCCAGCAGCCCGCCCGGGACTAGCGGGGGAAGAAGCACAGATACGCAGTATTTT. It codes for CASSPPGTSGGRSTDTQYF.

This clone was observed a handful of times. V and J are TRBV4-2 and TRBJ1-2; D not certain. The V gene's germline CDR1 is LGHNA and CDR2 YNFKEQ. This CDR3 contains 15 residues. V shed 0 bases and J shed 1 base, with 9 bases lying between them. The CDR3 is CASSQEAGYNYGYTF. Written as DNA, the CDR3 is TGTGCCAGCAGCCAAGAGGCAGGCTATAACTATGGCTACACCTTC.

A few counts support this clone. This rearrangement joins TRBV12-2 to TRBJ2-7; the DNA was not used to check the table's D call, TRBD2. TRBV12-2 is termed a pseudogene. The CDR3 runs 13 residues. The CDR3 DNA reads TGTGCAAGTCGCTTGGGACTTGAATACGAGCAGTACTTC. It encodes CASRLGLEYEQYF.

The rearrangement joins TRBV4-1 to TRBJ2-1; 10 positions match TRBD2. Germline CDR1 reads MGHRA; CDR2 reads YSYEKL. The V gene end was trimmed by 0 bases and the J gene end by 8 bases; junction bases not matched to a gene: 10. This CDR3 has 17 residues. CDR3 loop: CASSQDRVSGGAHEQFF. The CDR3 bases are TGCGCCAGCAGCCAAGATAGGGTCAGCGGGGGGGCCCATGAGCAGTTCTTC.

The genes are TRBV5-6 and TRBJ1-2; 11 bases line up with TRBD1. J was trimmed by 4 bases and V by 4 bases; bases with no gene match: 6. Germline-derived CDR1 and CDR2 are SGHDT and YYEEEE. This CDR3 has 15 amino acids. CDR3 sequence: CASSTDRGRPYGYTF. CDR3 in DNA: TGTGCCAGCAGCACGGACAGGGGGCGCCCCTATGGCTACACCTTC.

This chain connects TRBV19 to TRBJ1-1; 12 bases align to TRBD1. CDR3 length equals 18 residues. Germline loops: CDR1 LNHDA, CDR2 SQIVND (reference sequence). J was trimmed by 5 bases and V by 5 bases; bases with no gene match: 15. Here the CDR3 DNA reads TGTGCCAGTAGTCCGACCCCCGCCGGGACAGGGGGCTATACTGAAGCTTTCTTT. Its translation is CASSPTPAGTGGYTEAFF.

The chain links TRBV7-9 to TRBJ2-7; TRBD1 aligns across 8 bases. CDR1 is SEHNR and CDR2 is FQNEAQ in the germline V gene (reference sequence). CDR3 size: 16 residues. V lost 3 bases, J lost 3 bases, and 10 bases stayed unmatched. This CDR3 is CASSFRTGFGLYEQYF. The CDR3 region has the DNA TGTGCCAGCAGCTTCCGGACAGGGTTTGGGCTCTACGAGCAGTACTTC.